The 12 T cell receptor beta chains below all came from one sample that was sequenced in a study of blood T cell repertoires in COVID-19. Sequencing was performed with immunoSEQ multiplex PCR; in TCRdb, only in-frame clones are kept and a portion is missing. The sample has roughly 430,000 clones, approximately 91% seen once. Sequencing was carried out using PBMCs or T cells enriched from blood (not recorded which). These receptors all come from a woman in her forties with acute COVID-19.

This clone has just a few counts. This chain uses TRBV19 with TRBJ1-1; the D gene is possibly TRBD1 (6 bases). The CDR3 consists of 15 residues. V was pared by 2 bases and J by 1 base, with 11 bases between. Germline assignment: CDR1 LNHDA and CDR2 SQIVND (reference sequence). Here the CDR3 DNA reads TGTGCCAGTAGTATAAGGGCAGGGGCGAACACTGAAGCTTTCTTT. Amino acid sequence: CASSIRAGANTEAFF.

The chain recombines TRBV4-1 with TRBJ2-7, with 7 positions matching TRBD1. Germline trimming cut 1 base from V and 2 bases from J; bases unmatched to any gene: 8. Per germline, CDR1 MGHRA and CDR2 YSYEKL. The CDR3 totals 16 residues. CDR3 sequence (DNA): TGCGCCAGCAGCCAAGGGACCCGGACAGGTACCTACGAGCAGTACTTC. Protein: CASSQGTRTGTYEQYF.

The V and J genes are TRBV6-5 and TRBJ2-3; 10 bases match TRBD1. Germline lookup yields CDR1 MNHEY and CDR2 SVGAGI. Losses at the gene ends were 6 bases for V and 4 bases for J; bases not matched to a gene: 4. The CDR3 runs 14 residues. DNA of the CDR3: TGTGCCAGCAGCCTCGGACAGGGGGCAGATACGCAGTATTTT. Its protein product is CASSLGQGADTQYF.

V is TRBV3-1 (or the pseudogene TRBV3-2) and J is TRBJ2-1, with TRBD2 matching 7 bases. Germline CDR1 reads LGHDT; CDR2 reads YNNKEL (reference sequence). The CDR3 totals 16 residues. J gave up 6 bases and V 0 bases, and 8 bases lay outside the gene matches. This CDR3 reads CASSQDGGYLSNEQFF. The CDR3, as DNA: TGTGCCAGCAGCCAAGACGGGGGGTACCTATCCAATGAGCAGTTCTTC.

The J gene is TRBJ1-2, the V gene TRBV5-6; D possibly corresponds to TRBD1 (5 bases). CDR3 length: 13 amino acids. The V gene's germline CDR1 is SGHDT and CDR2 YYEEEE. V lost 0 bases and J 8 bases, leaving 11 bases between the germline ends. The DNA for the CDR3 is TGTGCCAGCAGCTTGGGGGTCAGGGAAGGCTACACCTTC. Its protein is CASSLGVREGYTF.

The chain couples TRBV2 to TRBJ2-5; D not resolved. The CDR3 runs to 15 residues. Germline CDR1 and CDR2: SNHLY and FYNNEI. V was cut by 6 bases and J by 1 base, with 15 bases left in between. In DNA form, the CDR3 reads TGTGCCAGCAGCGTACGGCAGCGAAGCCAAGAGACCCAGTACTTC. It translates to CASSVRQRSQETQYF. The full variable domain, in which reference TRBV2 and TRBJ2-5 provide the parts outside the CDR3, is EPEVTQTPSHQVTQMGQEVILRCVPISNHLYFYWYRQILGQKVEFLVSFYNNEISEKSEIFDDQFSVERPDGSNFTLKIRSTKLEDSAMYFCASSVRQRSQETQYFGPGTRLLVL.

This clone was seen a few times. This chain uses TRBV5-1 with TRBJ1-5, with 7 bases matching TRBD1. V shed 0 bases, J shed 0 bases, and the junction held 6 bases outside the gene matches. CDR3 length equals 17 residues. Germline V gene lookup returns CDR1 SGHRS and CDR2 YFSETQ. The CDR3 DNA is TGCGCCAGCAGCTTGGATGGCAGGGGGGATAGCAATCAGCCCCAGCATTTT. Translating it yields CASSLDGRGDSNQPQHF.

On this clone: Distinct nucleotide sequences in the sample also encode this CDR3. This chain links TRBV4-1 with TRBJ1-5, with 9 bases matching TRBD1. Germline V gene data show CDR1 as MGHRA and CDR2 as YSYEKL. The CDR3 length is 14 residues. V shed 3 bases, J shed 4 bases, and the junction held 1 base outside the gene matches. CDR3 sequence: CASSQGTGNQPQHF. The DNA for the CDR3 is TGCGCCAGCAGCCAGGGGACAGGGAATCAGCCCCAGCATTTT.

This chain uses TRBV5-8 with TRBJ2-7, with TRBD1 matching 10 bases. This CDR3 spans 15 amino acids. CDR1 is SGHTS, CDR2 YDEGEE, per germline. The trim removed 4 bases at V and 3 bases at J, leaving 7 bases unmatched. The CDR3 reads CASSQTGTGDYEQYF. The CDR3 DNA is TGTGCCAGCAGCCAAACCGGGACAGGGGACTACGAGCAGTACTTC.

The V gene is TRBV6-5, the J gene TRBJ1-6, with 10 bases identical to TRBD1. J gave up 8 bases and V 0 bases, and 4 bases lay outside the gene matches. The germline CDR1 and CDR2 sequences are MNHEY and SVGAGI. CDR3 length: 16 residues. CDR3 loop: CASSYSGTGDYSPLHF. CDR3 coding DNA: TGTGCCAGCAGTTACTCGGGGACAGGGGATTATTCACCCCTCCACTTT.

J is TRBJ2-7 and V is TRBV5-1, with 9 positions matching TRBD1. Germline CDR1 SGHRS, CDR2 YFSETQ. Unmatched junction bases numbered 9, after V lost 4 bases and J lost 7 bases. This CDR3 comprises 14 residues. The DNA of the CDR3 is TGCGCCAGCAGCCTACAGGGGGCGGGTGAGGAGCAGTACTTC. Protein sequence: CASSLQGAGEEQYF.

This clone was seen just once. This chain uses TRBV25-1 with TRBJ1-5; the match to TRBD1 covers 7 bases. CDR1 is MGHDK and CDR2 is SYGVNS in the germline V gene. CDR3 size: 14 residues. With V trimmed by 3 bases and J by 7 bases, 6 bases remained unmatched. CDR3 residues: CASSDQTGSQPQHF. The CDR3 bases are TGTGCCAGCAGTGACCAGACAGGGTCGCAGCCCCAGCATTTT.